Listed below are T cell receptor beta chains from one sample, sequenced in a study of T-cell reconstitution after alpha-beta-depleted transplantation in children. Via MiXCR, TCRdb re-called the PCR reads, giving one row per CDR3 protein. The data hold 100,000 to 120,000 distinct CDR3 sequences, with about 6.4% observed a single time. The sample here was PBMCs, mostly from graft donor cells, taken 360 days after TCRalphabeta/CD19-depleted stem cell transplant. Source of these receptors: a male patient between 2 and 9 years old who had a stem cell transplant for acute lymphoblastic leukemia, so the T cells may come from the graft donor. Both conserved end residues are part of each CDR3. The D gene is left open where the match is weak. A row's size may be missing; if present it is once, few, many or a size class.

D: -; J: TRBJ1-2; size: -; V: TRBV6-5; DNA: TGTGCCAGCACCCCCCGAACGGGACGGACTAACTATGGCTACACCTTC; CDR3: CASTPRTGRTNYGYTF
D: TRBD1; J: TRBJ2-1; size: -; V: TRBV24-1; DNA: TGTGCCACCAGTCGAGCAGGGGGCCCTAGCTCCTACAATGAGCAGTTCTTC; CDR3: CATSRAGGPSSYNEQFF
D: TRBD1; J: TRBJ2-7; size: many; V: TRBV4-3; DNA: TGCGCCAGCAGCCAAAGCCCGGGACAGCTCTACGAGCAGTACTTC; CDR3: CASSQSPGQLYEQYF
D: -; J: TRBJ2-1; size: many; V: TRBV10-1; DNA: TGCGCCAGCAGTGAAGGGGGGAAAGGTACTAATGAGCAGTTCTTC; CDR3: CASSEGGKGTNEQFF
D: TRBD1; J: TRBJ2-3; size: -; V: TRBV19; DNA: TGTGCCAGTAGGTCTGGACAGGGCCTTTTCACAGATACGCAGTATTTT; CDR3: CASRSGQGLFTDTQYF
D: -; J: TRBJ1-6; size: many; V: TRBV27; DNA: TGTGCCAGCAGGGCAGGGAGAATAAGACCCCTCCACTTT; CDR3: CASRAGRIRPLHF
D: TRBD1; J: TRBJ1-6; size: few; V: TRBV19; DNA: TGTGCCAGTAGTATCGGACAGGGGGCTAGTTCACCCCTCCACTTT; CDR3: CASSIGQGASSPLHF
D: -; J: TRBJ2-7; size: many; V: TRBV9; DNA: TGTGCCAGCAGCGTAGAAGCAAGCCGGGCGGAGCAGTACTTC; CDR3: CASSVEASRAEQYF
D: -; J: TRBJ2-7; size: -; V: TRBV18; DNA: TGTGCCAGCTCACCAGGTTCAAGGGAAAGCTCCTACGAGCAGTACTTC; CDR3: CASSPGSRESSYEQYF
D: -; J: TRBJ2-7; size: many; V: TRBV7-9; DNA: TGTGCCAGCAGCTTGGACCAGGGACCGGACGGCGAGCAGTACTTC; CDR3: CASSLDQGPDGEQYF
D: -; J: TRBJ2-7; size: many; V: TRBV20-1; DNA: TGCAGTGCTAGACCCCTCCTCCGAAACTACGAGCAGTACTTC; CDR3: CSARPLLRNYEQYF
D: TRBD1; J: TRBJ2-7; size: many; V: TRBV5-5; DNA: TGTGCCAGCAGCCCTCACAGGGGGCTGATCAACGAGCAGTACTTC; CDR3: CASSPHRGLINEQYF
D: -; J: TRBJ1-2; size: -; V: TRBV9; DNA: TGTGCCAGCAGCGTAGACCAGGAAGCCGAATTCTACGGCTACACCTTC; CDR3: CASSVDQEAEFYGYTF
D: -; J: TRBJ2-1; size: few; V: TRBV4-3; DNA: TGCGCCAGCAGCCAGGCGATGGGGGGGCGTGAGCAGTTCTTC; CDR3: CASSQAMGGREQFF
D: -; J: TRBJ1-2; size: few; V: TRBV11-2; DNA: TGTGCCAGCAGTTTTAGTTCCGGGAATGGCTACACCTTC; CDR3: CASSFSSGNGYTF
D: -; J: TRBJ1-5; size: -; V: TRBV7-2; DNA: TGTGCCAGCAGCTTAAACAGGGAGAAGCAGCCCCAGCATTTT; CDR3: CASSLNREKQPQHF
D: -; J: TRBJ2-7; size: -; V: TRBV20-1; DNA: TGCAGTGCTAGATTAGACAGTAGCTTCTCCTACGAGCAGTACTTC; CDR3: CSARLDSSFSYEQYF
D: -; J: TRBJ2-1; size: many; V: TRBV4-3; DNA: TGCGCCAGCAGCCAAGATCAGACACAAACAAACGAGCAGTTCTTC; CDR3: CASSQDQTQTNEQFF
D: TRBD2; J: TRBJ2-7; size: few; V: TRBV7-9; DNA: TGTGCCAGCAGCTCCCGGAACCCGGGTTGGGGCGGGAGGAACGAGCAGTACTTC; CDR3: CASSSRNPGWGGRNEQYF
D: -; J: TRBJ1-2; size: -; V: TRBV7-9; DNA: TGTGCCAGCAGACTCGACCAGGGGCTGAGCTATGGCTACACCTTC; CDR3: CASRLDQGLSYGYTF
D: TRBD2; J: TRBJ2-3; size: many; V: TRBV28; DNA: TGTGCCAGCAGTTTACCCGGGACTAGCGGCACAGATACGCAGTATTTT; CDR3: CASSLPGTSGTDTQYF
D: TRBD1; J: TRBJ1-4; size: many; V: TRBV9; DNA: TGTGCCAGCAGCCCTCAGGACAGGGGGGATGAAAAACTGTTTTTT; CDR3: CASSPQDRGDEKLFF
D: -; J: TRBJ1-1; size: many; V: TRBV7-7; DNA: TGTGCCAGCAGCTTCGCGGAGAACACTGAAGCTTTCTTT; CDR3: CASSFAENTEAFF
D: -; J: TRBJ1-1; size: -; V: TRBV30; DNA: TGTGCCTGGAGCTTAATTGGAACTGAAGCTTTCTTT; CDR3: CAWSLIGTEAFF
D: TRBD1; J: TRBJ2-7; size: many; V: TRBV7-9; DNA: TGTGCCAGCACCGGGACAGGGGTCGAGCAGTACTTC; CDR3: CASTGTGVEQYF
D: -; J: TRBJ1-2; size: few; V: TRBV20-1; DNA: TGCAGTGCTGCCTTCAGCTATGGCTACACCTTC; CDR3: CSAAFSYGYTF
D: -; J: TRBJ2-5; size: few; V: TRBV18; DNA: TGTGCCAGCTCACCACAGACACACCAAGAGACCCAGTACTTC; CDR3: CASSPQTHQETQYF
D: TRBD2; J: TRBJ2-7; size: -; V: TRBV5-6; DNA: TGTGCCAGCAGCTTCGGGACTAGCCCCGAGCAGTACTTC; CDR3: CASSFGTSPEQYF
D: -; J: TRBJ2-3; size: many; V: TRBV11-1; DNA: TGTGCCAGCAGCTTAGCGCTAAGGAAGGGGTTGGGCCCAGATACGCAGTATTTT; CDR3: CASSLALRKGLGPDTQYF
D: TRBD2; J: TRBJ2-7; size: many; V: TRBV29-1; DNA: TGCAGCGTCCGGACTAGCAGGCACGAGCAGTACTTC; CDR3: CSVRTSRHEQYF
D: -; J: TRBJ2-7; size: many; V: TRBV12-3/TRBV12-4; DNA: TGTGCCAGCAGTTTAGCGAGTTTACACGAGCAGTACTTC; CDR3: CASSLASLHEQYF
D: -; J: TRBJ2-2; size: -; V: TRBV5-6; DNA: TGTGCCAGCGGAAACGGGGGCAGGGTGGCCGGGGAGCTGTTTTTT; CDR3: CASGNGGRVAGELFF
D: -; J: TRBJ2-3; size: many; V: TRBV7-3; DNA: TGTGCCAGCAGCCAGACAGGGGAGGGTACGCAGTATTTT; CDR3: CASSQTGEGTQYF
D: -; J: TRBJ2-2; size: few; V: TRBV6-4; DNA: TGTGCCAGCAGTGACGTTGCTAAGGAGGGCACCGGGGAGCTGTTTTTT; CDR3: CASSDVAKEGTGELFF
D: -; J: TRBJ2-6; size: many; V: TRBV24-1; DNA: TGTGCCACCAGTGATTTCCGGAGAACTGGGGCCAACGTCCTGACTTTC; CDR3: CATSDFRRTGANVLTF
D: -; J: TRBJ2-7; size: many; V: TRBV29-1; DNA: TGCAGCGTTGTCGGAGTGGGGGGCTCCTACGAGCAGTACTTC; CDR3: CSVVGVGGSYEQYF
D: -; J: TRBJ2-7; size: many; V: TRBV28; DNA: TGTGCCAGCAGTCCACTAATTCAGGAGCAGTACTTC; CDR3: CASSPLIQEQYF
D: TRBD1; J: TRBJ2-7; size: many; V: TRBV6-8; DNA: TGTGCCAGCAGCTACAGGGGTGTGTACGAGCAGTACTTC; CDR3: CASSYRGVYEQYF
D: -; J: TRBJ2-2; size: many; V: TRBV5-6; DNA: TGTGCCAGCAGCCGGGACCCGAACACCGGGGAGCTGTTTTTT; CDR3: CASSRDPNTGELFF
D: TRBD2; J: TRBJ2-2; size: many; V: TRBV5-6; DNA: TGTGCCAGCAGCTTGTCCTTAGCGGGAGGCAACACCGGGGAGCTGTTTTTT; CDR3: CASSLSLAGGNTGELFF
D: TRBD1; J: TRBJ1-2; size: -; V: TRBV20-1; DNA: TGCAGTGGAGAAGAGGGGGCGCTTGGCTACACCTTC; CDR3: CSGEEGALGYTF
D: TRBD2; J: TRBJ2-7; size: few; V: TRBV7-3; DNA: TGTGCCAGCAGCTCTGGGGGGGTTCCCTACGAGCAGTACTTC; CDR3: CASSSGGVPYEQYF
D: -; J: TRBJ2-3; size: many; V: TRBV5-1; DNA: TGCGCCAGCAGTAGCCAGCCCCCAGATACGCAGTATTTT; CDR3: CASSSQPPDTQYF
D: TRBD2; J: TRBJ2-1; size: few; V: TRBV18; DNA: TGTGCCAGCTCCGCCGGACGGGGGGATGAGCAGTTCTTC; CDR3: CASSAGRGDEQFF
D: -; J: TRBJ1-6; size: few; V: TRBV24-1; DNA: TGTGCCATCAACACTTCAGGGAAGAGCTCCTATAATTCACCCCTCCACTTT; CDR3: CAINTSGKSSYNSPLHF
D: TRBD2; J: TRBJ2-1; size: many; V: TRBV9; DNA: TGTGCCAGCAGCGACCCCGGGGGGGCGGGAGTAGAAGAAGTCAATGAGCAGTTCTTC; CDR3: CASSDPGGAGVEEVNEQFF
D: TRBD1; J: TRBJ2-2; size: few; V: TRBV7-9; DNA: TGTGCCAGCAGCTCACAGGGGGTGGCCGGGGAGCTGTTTTTT; CDR3: CASSSQGVAGELFF
D: -; J: TRBJ1-2; size: many; V: TRBV7-9; DNA: TGTGCCAGCAGCCAAACCGGGACTCCATATGTCTACACCTTC; CDR3: CASSQTGTPYVYTF